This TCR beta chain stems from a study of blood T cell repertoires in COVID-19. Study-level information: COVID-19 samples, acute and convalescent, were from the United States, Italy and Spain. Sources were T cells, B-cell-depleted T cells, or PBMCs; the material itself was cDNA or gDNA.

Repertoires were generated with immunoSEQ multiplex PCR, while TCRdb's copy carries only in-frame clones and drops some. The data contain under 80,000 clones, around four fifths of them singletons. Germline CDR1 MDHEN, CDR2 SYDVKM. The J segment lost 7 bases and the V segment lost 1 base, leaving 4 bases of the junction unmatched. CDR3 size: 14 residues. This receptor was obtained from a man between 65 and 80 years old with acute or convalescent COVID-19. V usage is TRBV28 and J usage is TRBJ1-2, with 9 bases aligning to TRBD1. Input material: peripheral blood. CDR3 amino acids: CASSLLGTGTGYTF. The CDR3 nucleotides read TGTGCCAGCAGTTTATTGGGGACAGGGACTGGCTACACCTTC.